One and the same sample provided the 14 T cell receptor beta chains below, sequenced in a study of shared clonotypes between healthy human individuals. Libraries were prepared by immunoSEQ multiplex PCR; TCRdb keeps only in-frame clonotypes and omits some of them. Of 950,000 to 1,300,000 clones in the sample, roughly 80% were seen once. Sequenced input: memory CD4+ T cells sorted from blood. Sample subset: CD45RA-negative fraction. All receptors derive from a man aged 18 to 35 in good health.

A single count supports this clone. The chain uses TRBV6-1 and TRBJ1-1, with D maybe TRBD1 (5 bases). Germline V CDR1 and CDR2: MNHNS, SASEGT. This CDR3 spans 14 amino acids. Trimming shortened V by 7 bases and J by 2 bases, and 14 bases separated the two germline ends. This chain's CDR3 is CASKNGRENTEAFF. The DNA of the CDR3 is TGTGCCAGCAAGAATGGCAGGGAAAACACTGAAGCTTTCTTT.

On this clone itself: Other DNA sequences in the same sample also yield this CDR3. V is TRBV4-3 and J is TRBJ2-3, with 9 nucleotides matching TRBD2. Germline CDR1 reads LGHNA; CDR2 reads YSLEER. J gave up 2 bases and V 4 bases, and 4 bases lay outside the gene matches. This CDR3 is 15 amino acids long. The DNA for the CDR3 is TGCGCCAGCAGCCCCACTAGCGGGTCCACAGATACGCAGTATTTT. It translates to CASSPTSGSTDTQYF.

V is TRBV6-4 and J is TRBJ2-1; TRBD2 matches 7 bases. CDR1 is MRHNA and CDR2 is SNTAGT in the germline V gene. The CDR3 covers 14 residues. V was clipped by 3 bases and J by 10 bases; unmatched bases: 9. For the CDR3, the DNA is TGTGCCAGCAGTGAAGGGCTCGGAGCGGGAGAGCAGTTCTTC. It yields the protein CASSEGLGAGEQFF.

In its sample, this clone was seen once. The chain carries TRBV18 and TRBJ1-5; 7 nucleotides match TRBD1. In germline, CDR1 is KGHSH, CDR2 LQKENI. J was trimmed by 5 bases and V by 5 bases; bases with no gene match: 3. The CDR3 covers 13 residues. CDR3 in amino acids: CASSGTGDQPQHF. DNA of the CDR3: TGTGCCAGCTCAGGTACAGGGGATCAGCCCCAGCATTTT.

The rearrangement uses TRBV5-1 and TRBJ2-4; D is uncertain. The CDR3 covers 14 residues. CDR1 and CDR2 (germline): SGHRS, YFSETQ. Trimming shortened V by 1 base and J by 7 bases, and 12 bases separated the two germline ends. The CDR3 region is CASSLPTTDNIQYF. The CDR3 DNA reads TGCGCCAGCAGCTTGCCCACCACGGATAACATTCAGTACTTC.

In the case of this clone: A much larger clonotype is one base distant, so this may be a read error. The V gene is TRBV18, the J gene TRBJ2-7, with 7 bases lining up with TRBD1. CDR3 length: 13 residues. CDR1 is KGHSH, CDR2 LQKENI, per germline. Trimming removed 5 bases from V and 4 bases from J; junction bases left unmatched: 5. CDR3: CASSAQTGYEQYF. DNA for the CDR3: TGTGCCAGCTCAGCCCAGACAGGGTACGAGCAGTACTTC.

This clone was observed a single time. This CDR3 reads CASSLVAGGGYTF. In DNA form, the CDR3 reads TGCGCCAGCAGCTTGGTGGCAGGGGGAGGCTACACCTTC. The chain carries TRBV5-1 and TRBJ1-2; 7 nucleotides agree with TRBD1. V was clipped by 0 bases and J by 8 bases; unmatched bases: 4. Germline CDR1 reads SGHRS; CDR2 reads YFSETQ. The CDR3 spans 13 residues. The full variable domain, completed using reference TRBV5-1 and TRBJ1-2, is KAGVTQTPRYLIKTRGQQVTLSCSPISGHRSVSWYQQTPGQGLQFLFEYFSETQRNKGNFPGRFSGRQFSNSRSEMNVSTLELGDSALYLCASSLVAGGGYTFGSGTRLTVV.

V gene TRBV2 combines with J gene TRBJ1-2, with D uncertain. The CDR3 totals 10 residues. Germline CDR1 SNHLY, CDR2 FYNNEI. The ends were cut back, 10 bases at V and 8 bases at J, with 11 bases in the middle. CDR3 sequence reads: CAILLRGYTF. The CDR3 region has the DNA TGTGCCATCCTCCTGAGGGGCTACACCTTC.

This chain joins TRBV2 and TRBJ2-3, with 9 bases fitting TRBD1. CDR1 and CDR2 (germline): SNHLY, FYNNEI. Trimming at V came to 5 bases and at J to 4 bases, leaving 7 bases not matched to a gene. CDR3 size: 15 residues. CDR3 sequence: CASSPTGGTADTQYF. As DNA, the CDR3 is TGTGCCAGCAGTCCGACAGGGGGGACAGCAGATACGCAGTATTTT.

CDR3 residues: CASTLGGKTSYNEQFF. The CDR3 DNA reads TGTGCCAGCACACTGGGGGGCAAGACCAGTTACAATGAGCAGTTCTTC. This sequence joins TRBV7-2 and TRBJ2-1, with D perhaps being TRBD1 or TRBD2 (6 bases each). Trimming removed 7 bases from V and 4 bases from J, with 20 bases in between. Germline CDR1 and CDR2: SGHTA and FQGNSA. The CDR3 loop spans 16 amino acids.

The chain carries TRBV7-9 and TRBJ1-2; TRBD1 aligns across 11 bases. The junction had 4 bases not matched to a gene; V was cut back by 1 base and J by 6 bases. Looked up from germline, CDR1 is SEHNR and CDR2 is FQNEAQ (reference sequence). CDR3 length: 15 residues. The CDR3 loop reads CASSLGTGGYDGYTF. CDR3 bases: TGTGCCAGCAGCTTAGGGACAGGGGGCTATGATGGCTACACCTTC.

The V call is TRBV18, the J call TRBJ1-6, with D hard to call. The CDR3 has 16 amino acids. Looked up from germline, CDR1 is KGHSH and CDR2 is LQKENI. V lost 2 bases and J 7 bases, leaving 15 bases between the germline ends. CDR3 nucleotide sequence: TGTGCCAGCTCACCAACGTCCCCCGGGTCCAATTCACCCCTCCACTTT. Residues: CASSPTSPGSNSPLHF.

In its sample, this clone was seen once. CDR3 sequence: CASSYERSGTPEAFF. CDR3 in DNA: TGTGCCAGCAGTTACGAACGATCCGGGACTCCAGAAGCTTTCTTT. This rearrangement joins TRBV6-6 to TRBJ1-1, with D perhaps TRBD1 (5 bases). V dropped 2 bases and J dropped 8 bases, with 18 bases sitting between them. Germline V lookup: CDR1 MNHNY, CDR2 SVGAGI (reference sequence). The CDR3 consists of 15 residues.

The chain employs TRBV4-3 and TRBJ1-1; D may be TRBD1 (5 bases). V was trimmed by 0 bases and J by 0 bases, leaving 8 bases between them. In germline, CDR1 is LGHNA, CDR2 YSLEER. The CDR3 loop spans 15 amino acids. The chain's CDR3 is CASSQDRGVNTEAFF. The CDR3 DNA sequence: TGCGCCAGCAGCCAAGATAGGGGCGTGAACACTGAAGCTTTCTTT.